This TCR beta chain was identified during a study of T cells after posttransplantation cyclophosphamide. Methotrexate plus calcineurin inhibitor accompanied controls' myeloablative marrow transplants; sampling was 1 year later. V dropped 2 bases and J dropped 7 bases, with 14 bases sitting between them. The germline CDR1 and CDR2 sequences are MNHEY and SVGAGI. This CDR3 spans 14 amino acids. Libraries were prepared by immunoSEQ multiplex PCR; TCRdb keeps only in-frame clonotypes and omits some of them. The repertoire consists of 15,000 to 20,000 clones, with about nine tenths occurring once and the leading ten covering about 3.3%. General study findings and limits: TRB clonality was highly associated with recipient CMV seropositivity and reactivation.

In the case of this clone: The antigen is undetermined.

V and J are TRBV6-5 and TRBJ2-5; possibly TRBD2 for D (7 bases). The material was PBMCs, obtained after an allogeneic stem cell transplant with a calcineurin inhibitor and methotrexate. This TCR derives from a male patient between 45 and 60 years old who received an allogeneic stem cell transplant from an unrelated donor, was CMV-positive, and had chronic GVHD only. The graft donor may account for some of the T cells. CDR3 sequence reads: CASSYMEGGATQYF. Written as DNA, the CDR3 is TGTGCCAGCAGTTACATGGAGGGGGGGGCGACCCAGTACTTC.